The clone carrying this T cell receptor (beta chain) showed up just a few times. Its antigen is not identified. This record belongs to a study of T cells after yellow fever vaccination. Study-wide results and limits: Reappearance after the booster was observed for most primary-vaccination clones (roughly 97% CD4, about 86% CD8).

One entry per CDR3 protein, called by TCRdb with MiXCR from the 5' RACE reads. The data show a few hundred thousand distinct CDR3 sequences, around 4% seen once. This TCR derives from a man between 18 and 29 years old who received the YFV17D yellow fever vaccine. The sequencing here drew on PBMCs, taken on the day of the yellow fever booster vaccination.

The DNA of the CDR3 is TGTGCCAGCATCTCGATCGAACGCCAGCCCCAGCATTTT. Protein product: CASISIERQPQHF. The rearrangement joins TRBV11-2 to TRBJ1-5; D not certain. Trimming took 7 bases from V and 7 from J, leaving 14 bases between them. This CDR3 has 13 residues. Germline V gives CDR1 SGHAT, CDR2 FQNNGV.